This T cell receptor (beta chain) was observed in a study of blood T cell repertoires in COVID-19. The age range of participants was roughly 18 to 90 years, with residence in around 22 US areas. The V end was cut by 6 bases, the J end by 1 base, with 9 bases between. The CDR3 runs to 13 residues. Germline assignment: CDR1 MNHEY and CDR2 SMNVEV (reference sequence). A single count supports this clone. The method was immunoSEQ multiplex PCR; TCRdb's version includes in-frame clones alone and lacks a portion of them. The table has around 330,000 clones, about 91% seen once. Sequenced material: PBMCs or T cells enriched from blood (not recorded which). The rearrangement links TRBV27 to TRBJ1-1, with D uncertain. The sequence was collected from a woman in her thirties or forties who had recovered from COVID-19. The CDR3 region has the DNA TGTGCCAGCAGAGTATCAGGGAACACTGAAGCTTTCTTT. Protein product: CASRVSGNTEAFF.